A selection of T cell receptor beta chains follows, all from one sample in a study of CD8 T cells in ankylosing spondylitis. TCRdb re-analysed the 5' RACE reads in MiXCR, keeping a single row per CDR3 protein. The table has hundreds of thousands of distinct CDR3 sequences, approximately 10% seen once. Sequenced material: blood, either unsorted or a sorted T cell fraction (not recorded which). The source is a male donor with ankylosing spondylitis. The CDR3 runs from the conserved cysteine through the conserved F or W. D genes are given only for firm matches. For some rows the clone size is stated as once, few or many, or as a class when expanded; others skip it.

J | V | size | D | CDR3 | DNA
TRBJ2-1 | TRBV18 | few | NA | CASSPLRADNEQFF | TGTGCCAGCTCACCCTTAAGAGCCGATAATGAGCAGTTCTTC
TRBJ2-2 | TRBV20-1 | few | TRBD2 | CSAREASGFFTGELFF | TGCAGTGCTAGAGAAGCTAGCGGGTTTTTCACCGGGGAGCTGTTTTTT
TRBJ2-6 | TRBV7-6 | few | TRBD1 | CASSLGQGLNVLTF | TGTGCCAGCAGCTTAGGACAGGGATTGAACGTCCTGACTTTC
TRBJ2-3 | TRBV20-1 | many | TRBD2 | CSATPQREASTDTQYF | TGCAGTGCTACCCCACAGCGGGAGGCCAGCACAGATACGCAGTATTTT
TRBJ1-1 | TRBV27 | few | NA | CASSLGGHDRLNTEAFF | TGTGCCAGCAGTTTAGGGGGACACGACAGGTTGAACACTGAAGCTTTCTTT
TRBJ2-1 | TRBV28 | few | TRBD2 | CASKGASGSSYNEQFF | TGTGCCAGCAAAGGGGCTAGCGGGAGCTCCTACAATGAGCAGTTCTTC
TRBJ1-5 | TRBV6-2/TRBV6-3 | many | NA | CASSYRQGNQPQHF | TGTGCCAGCAGTTACCGTCAGGGCAATCAGCCCCAGCATTTT
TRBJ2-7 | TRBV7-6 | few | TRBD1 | CASSHPLGGNYEQYF | TGTGCCAGCAGCCACCCCTTAGGGGGCAACTACGAGCAGTACTTC
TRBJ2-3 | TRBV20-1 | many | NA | CSASYTDTQYF | TGCAGTGCATCCTACACAGATACGCAGTATTTT
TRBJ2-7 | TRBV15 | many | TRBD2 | CATSRALTTSGRGVQQYF | TGTGCCACCAGCAGAGCCCTTACCACTAGCGGGAGGGGAGTACAGCAGTACTTC
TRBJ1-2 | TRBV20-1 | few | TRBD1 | CGQGAQNYGYTF | TGCGGACAGGGGGCGCAGAACTATGGCTACACCTTC
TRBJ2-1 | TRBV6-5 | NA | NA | CASSYWGGQNEQFF | TGTGCCAGCAGTTACTGGGGCGGACAGAATGAGCAGTTCTTC
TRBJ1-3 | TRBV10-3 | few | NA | CAISNTVGNTIYF | TGTGCCATCAGTAACACGGTTGGAAACACCATATATTTT
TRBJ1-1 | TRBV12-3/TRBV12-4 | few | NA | CASSLWVGTEVFF | TGTGCCAGCAGTTTGTGGGTGGGCACTGAAGTTTTCTTT
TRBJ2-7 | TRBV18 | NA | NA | CASSPQVVNEQYF | TGTGCCAGCTCACCACAGGTTGTAAACGAGCAGTACTTC
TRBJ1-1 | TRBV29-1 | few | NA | CSVDPGENTEAFF | TGCAGCGTTGACCCAGGGGAGAACACTGAAGCTTTCTTT
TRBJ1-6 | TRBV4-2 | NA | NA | CASSQDQGGNSPLHF | TGTGCCAGCAGCCAAGATCAGGGCGGCAATTCACCCCTCCACTTT
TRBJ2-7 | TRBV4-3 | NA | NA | CASSRHSGLRDGYEQYF | TGCGCCAGCAGCCGACACTCGGGACTCCGTGACGGCTACGAGCAGTACTTC
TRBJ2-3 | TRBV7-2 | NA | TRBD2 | CASSPGLAGFTDTQYF | TGTGCCAGCAGCCCGGGACTAGCGGGGTTCACAGATACGCAGTATTTT
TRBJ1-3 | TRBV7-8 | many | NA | CASSLGTAGNTIYF | TGTGCCAGCAGCTTGGGAACCGCTGGAAACACCATATATTTT
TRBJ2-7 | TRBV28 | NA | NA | CASSLPGRGAYEQYF | TGTGCCAGCAGTTTACCCGGCAGGGGGGCGTACGAGCAGTACTTC
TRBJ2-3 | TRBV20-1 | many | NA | CSARGGEGDTQYF | TGCAGTGCTAGAGGGGGAGAGGGGGATACGCAGTATTTT
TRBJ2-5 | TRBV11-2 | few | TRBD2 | CASQLAGVETQYF | TGTGCCAGCCAACTAGCGGGAGTGGAGACCCAGTACTTC
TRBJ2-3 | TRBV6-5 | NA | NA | CASGGWTDTQYF | TGTGCCAGCGGTGGTTGGACAGATACGCAGTATTTT
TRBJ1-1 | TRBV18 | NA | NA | CASSSNSDSNTEAFF | TGTGCCAGCTCCTCAAACTCCGACAGTAACACTGAAGCTTTCTTT
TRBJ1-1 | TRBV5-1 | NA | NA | CASRVASDRRNTEAFF | TGCGCCAGCAGGGTTGCGTCCGACAGGAGGAACACTGAAGCTTTCTTT
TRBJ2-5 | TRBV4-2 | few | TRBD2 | CASSVGTSEETQYF | TGTGCCAGCAGCGTCGGGACTAGCGAGGAGACCCAGTACTTC
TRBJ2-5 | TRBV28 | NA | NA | CASSPPDRAQETQYF | TGTGCCAGCAGTCCTCCGGACAGAGCTCAAGAGACCCAGTACTTC